The 26 T cell receptor beta chains listed next were all sequenced from one sample in a study of blood T cell repertoires in COVID-19 (dated by TCRdb to 2018 to 2021). The library was built by means of the immunoSEQ multiplex PCR assay. TCRdb mirrors the immuneACCESS table, restricted to in-frame sequences. Some clones are absent from its copies; in checked studies, under half trace to an unresolved V gene, and the reason for the others is unknown. The sample has over 150,000 clones on record, more than 65% of them singletons. The top ten hold approximately 11% of the sample. The sequencing input was peripheral blood. All receptors derive from a man in his 70s with active or convalescent COVID-19.

This chain joins TRBV18 and TRBJ2-2; tentative D call: TRBD2 (6 bases). Trimming stripped 5 bases from V and 0 bases from J, with 7 bases between. Germline V gives CDR1 KGHSH, CDR2 LQKENI. This CDR3 is 14 amino acids long. As DNA, the CDR3 is TGTGCCAGCTCATGGGACTCGAACACCGGGGAGCTGTTTTTT. This sequence encodes CASSWDSNTGELFF.

This clone appeared once. J is TRBJ1-2 and V is TRBV18; no clear D. There are 16 residues in the CDR3. The V and J ends lost 3 bases and 4 bases respectively, with 18 bases between them. Germline values: CDR1 KGHSH, CDR2 LQKENI. CDR3 nucleotides: TGTGCCAGCTCACCGACGACGCCTGGACTAAGCTATGGCTACACCTTC. The encoded protein is CASSPTTPGLSYGYTF. Full variable domain (outside the CDR3, taken from reference TRBV18 and TRBJ1-2): NAGVMQNPRHLVRRRGQEARLRCSPMKGHSHVYWYRQLPEEGLKFMVYLQKENIIDESGMPKERFSAEFPKEGPSILRIQQVVRGDSAAYFCASSPTTPGLSYGYTFGSGTRLTVV.

V gene TRBV19 combines with J gene TRBJ1-2; D not certain. Trimming took 7 bases from V and 2 from J, leaving 8 bases between them. CDR1 is LNHDA, CDR2 SQIVND, per germline (reference sequence). The length of the CDR3 is 12 residues. In DNA, the CDR3 is TGTGCCAGTAACCTGGGCAACTATGGCTACACCTTC. Translated, it gives CASNLGNYGYTF. Looking up the rest from reference TRBV19 and TRBJ1-2 gives the full variable domain: DGGITQSPKYLFRKEGQNVTLSCEQNLNHDAMYWYRQDPGQGLRLIYYSQIVNDFQKGDIAEGYSVSREKKESFPLTVTSAQKNPTAFYLCASNLGNYGYTFGSGTRLTVV.

The chain carries TRBV2 and TRBJ2-2; D gene uncertain. V was shortened by 4 bases and J by 3 bases, with 12 bases between the two germline ends. Per the germline V gene, CDR1 is SNHLY and CDR2 is FYNNEI. This CDR3 has 15 amino acids. CDR3 coding DNA: TGTGCCAGCAGTGTGAGAGGTCATTACACCGGGGAGCTGTTTTTT. Translated, it gives CASSVRGHYTGELFF. The full variable domain, with the rest looked up from reference TRBV2 and TRBJ2-2, is EPEVTQTPSHQVTQMGQEVILRCVPISNHLYFYWYRQILGQKVEFLVSFYNNEISEKSEIFDDQFSVERPDGSNFTLKIRSTKLEDSAMYFCASSVRGHYTGELFFGEGSRLTVL.

Here the CDR3 DNA reads TGCGCCAGCAGCATACCAACGGGACAGGGAACCTACGAGCAGTACTTC. This sequence encodes CASSIPTGQGTYEQYF. V is TRBV5-1 and J is TRBJ2-7; 9 bases map to TRBD1. CDR3 length: 16 residues. With 4 bases clipped from V and 2 bases from J, the junction kept 10 bases outside the gene matches. The germline gives CDR1 SGHRS, CDR2 YFSETQ.

For the CDR3, the DNA is TGTGCCAGCAGCTCCCTAGCGGGAGCCGAGTGGGCGTACAATGAGCAGTTCTTC. It codes for CASSSLAGAEWAYNEQFF. The chain links TRBV5-4 to TRBJ2-1; 10 nucleotides align to TRBD2. This CDR3 is built from 18 residues. J lost 4 bases, V lost 3 bases, and 13 bases had no gene match. Germline CDR1 and CDR2: SGHNT and YYREEE (reference sequence).

V usage is TRBV9 and J usage is TRBJ1-4, with 7 bases that match TRBD1. V trimming: 1 base; J trimming: 3 bases; junction bases outside the gene matches: 3. Germline V gene lookup returns CDR1 SGDLS and CDR2 YYNGEE. This CDR3 has 15 residues. This CDR3 reads CASSVLGQPNEKLFF. CDR3 DNA: TGTGCCAGCAGCGTATTGGGACAGCCTAATGAAAAACTGTTTTTT.

This chain uses TRBV30 with TRBJ2-5; possibly TRBD2 for D (6 bases). Trimming left V 6 bases short and J 0 bases short, with 11 bases between. The CDR3 has 13 residues. In germline, CDR1 is GTSNPN, CDR2 SVGIG (reference sequence). CDR3 in amino acids: CACPGDYQETQYF. CDR3 nucleotide sequence: TGTGCCTGCCCGGGGGACTACCAAGAGACCCAGTACTTC.

This chain links TRBV28 with TRBJ1-5; TRBD1 agrees at 11 bases. V lost 5 bases to trimming and J lost 4 bases; unmatched junction nucleotides: 7. The CDR3 is 16 amino acids. In germline, CDR1 is MDHEN, CDR2 SYDVKM. The CDR3: CASSTPGTGGNQPQHF. DNA for the CDR3: TGTGCCAGCAGTACCCCCGGGACAGGGGGGAATCAGCCCCAGCATTTT.

The gene calls are TRBV15 and TRBJ2-1, with D possibly being TRBD1 (6 bases). Trimming took 2 bases from V and 2 from J, leaving 16 bases between them. The CDR3 consists of 17 residues. The V gene's germline CDR1 is LNHNV and CDR2 YYDKDF (reference sequence). CDR3 coding DNA: TGTGCCACCAGCAGACCTACAACAGGGTTGGCCTACAATGAGCAGTTCTTC. This sequence encodes CATSRPTTGLAYNEQFF.

J is TRBJ2-7 and V is TRBV5-8; 7 bases agree with TRBD1. The CDR3 has 13 residues. The ends lost 5 bases at V and 5 bases at J; junction bases unmatched: 7. Germline V CDR1 and CDR2: SGHTS, YDEGEE. The CDR3 reads CASRGDRGNEQYF. Here the CDR3 DNA reads TGTGCCAGCAGAGGGGACAGAGGGAACGAGCAGTACTTC.

In its sample, this clone was seen a few times. The CDR3 bases are TGCGCCAGCAGCCAAGGCGGAGGACTAGTGTCCACCGGGGAGCTGTTTTTT. It specifies CASSQGGGLVSTGELFF. The gene calls are TRBV4-3 and TRBJ2-2, with 7 bases lining up with TRBD2. Germline CDR1 reads LGHNA; CDR2 reads YSLEER. The CDR3 has 17 residues. The V segment lost 1 base and the J segment 4 bases; nucleotides outside the gene matches: 9.

This clone was detected only once. The chain carries TRBV6-1 and TRBJ2-7, with TRBD2 matching over 10 bases. Germline V CDR1 and CDR2: MNHNS, SASEGT. The CDR3 spans 17 residues. The trim removed 4 bases at V and 0 bases at J, leaving 9 bases unmatched. The CDR3 DNA is TGTGCCAGCAGTGTCCCAGCGGGGGGGCCCGGCTCCTACGAGCAGTACTTC. It is translated as CASSVPAGGPGSYEQYF.

This clone was found once. This chain links TRBV19 with TRBJ1-2, with D possibly being TRBD1 (5 bases). V was trimmed by 3 bases and J by 1 base, leaving 15 bases between them. Germline values: CDR1 LNHDA, CDR2 SQIVND (reference sequence). The length of the CDR3 is 16 residues. The CDR3 loop is CASSIHGARFNYGYTF. The CDR3 DNA reads as TGTGCCAGTAGTATCCATGGGGCTCGATTTAACTATGGCTACACCTTC.

The genes are TRBV7-6 and TRBJ2-5; the D gene is possibly TRBD1 (6 bases). This CDR3 comprises 17 residues. Germline values: CDR1 SGHVS, CDR2 FNYEAQ. Trimming cost V 1 base and J 7 bases, with 22 bases left between them. The CDR3 loop reads CASSLVAGARDRGTQYF. The CDR3 DNA is TGTGCCAGCAGCTTAGTTGCAGGGGCAAGAGACCGGGGGACCCAGTACTTC.

This clone was seen only a few times. The CDR3 DNA reads TGTGCCAGCAGCAGGGAAAGCGAAAAACTGTTTTTT. As protein: CASSRESEKLFF. The chain employs TRBV7-9 and TRBJ1-4, with D hard to call. The CDR3 is 12 residues long. With 5 bases removed from V and 8 bases from J, the gap between germline ends came to 9 bases. CDR1 and CDR2 (germline): SEHNR, FQNEAQ (reference sequence). The variable domain in full, completed from reference TRBV7-9 and TRBJ1-4, reads DTGVSQNPRHKITKRGQNVTFRCDPISEHNRLYWYRQTLGQGPEFLTYFQNEAQLEKSRLLSDRFSAERPKGSFSTLEIQRTEQGDSAMYLCASSRESEKLFFGSGTQLSVL.

The rearrangement joins TRBV5-1 to TRBJ1-1; D is possibly TRBD1 (5 bases). Trimming removed 4 bases from V and 0 bases from J, with 7 bases in between. The CDR3 has 13 amino acids. Germline V CDR1 and CDR2: SGHRS, YFSETQ. The CDR3 is CASSVTVNTEAFF. CDR3 in DNA: TGCGCCAGCAGCGTGACAGTGAACACTGAAGCTTTCTTT.

V usage is TRBV7-9 and J usage is TRBJ2-5; the match to TRBD1 covers 12 bases. The V gene's germline CDR1 is SEHNR and CDR2 FQNEAQ (reference sequence). The V segment lost 8 bases and the J segment 4 bases; nucleotides outside the gene matches: 11. There are 16 residues in the CDR3. DNA for the CDR3: TGTGCCAGCTATGATCCGGGACAGGGGGCCCGAGAGACCCAGTACTTC. It translates to CASYDPGQGARETQYF.

The chain combines TRBV5-1 with TRBJ1-3, with 9 bases fitting TRBD1. J lost 4 bases, V lost 3 bases, and 8 bases had no gene match. The CDR3 consists of 16 residues. The V gene's germline CDR1 is SGHRS and CDR2 YFSETQ. The CDR3 is CASSSLDRGSGNTIYF. The CDR3 DNA reads TGCGCCAGCAGCTCTCTAGACAGGGGGAGCGGAAACACCATATATTTT.

The chain carries TRBV27 and TRBJ2-3; 9 bases map to TRBD2. The trim removed 2 bases at V and 2 bases at J, leaving 8 bases unmatched. Germline V gene lookup returns CDR1 MNHEY and CDR2 SMNVEV (reference sequence). This CDR3 contains 17 residues. CDR3 sequence: CASSLPRLAGNTDTQYF. The CDR3 nucleotides read TGTGCCAGCAGTTTACCCCGCCTAGCGGGAAACACAGATACGCAGTATTTT.

This clone was seen a few times. The rearrangement uses TRBV7-2 and TRBJ2-1, with TRBD1 matching 10 bases. V shed 5 bases, J shed 5 bases, and the junction held 12 bases outside the gene matches. The CDR3 consists of 17 residues. Germline assignment: CDR1 SGHTA and CDR2 FQGNSA. The CDR3 DNA reads as TGTGCCAGCAGCCCAGACAGGGGGCCCCCCGTTCACAATGAGCAGTTCTTC. Translating it yields CASSPDRGPPVHNEQFF.

The chain employs TRBV27 and TRBJ2-6; no clear D. V lost 4 bases, J lost 0 bases, and 7 bases lay in between. Germline V gene sequence: CDR1 MNHEY, CDR2 SMNVEV (reference sequence). The CDR3 covers 15 residues. CDR3 in DNA: TGTGCCAGCAGTTCCGCTATCTCTGGGGCCAACGTCCTGACTTTC. Translation: CASSSAISGANVLTF.

This chain uses TRBV18 with TRBJ2-5, with D possibly being TRBD2 (6 bases). This CDR3 has 13 amino acids. Trimming took off 4 bases at V and 1 base at J, with 7 bases between the two ends. In germline, CDR1 is KGHSH, CDR2 LQKENI. This chain's CDR3 is CASSRDFQETQYF. CDR3 DNA: TGTGCCAGCTCACGGGACTTCCAAGAGACCCAGTACTTC.

This clone was counted a few times. The CDR3 spells CAWRLEFSYNSPLHF. The CDR3 nucleotides are TGTGCCTGGAGGCTTGAGTTCTCCTATAATTCACCCCTCCACTTT. The V and J genes are TRBV30 and TRBJ1-6; D gene uncertain. Trimming cost V 3 bases and J 0 bases, with 9 bases left between them. Germline V CDR1 and CDR2: GTSNPN, SVGIG (reference sequence). This CDR3 comprises 15 residues.

This clone was picked up a small number of times. The chain combines TRBV5-4 with TRBJ1-1, with TRBD1 as a possible D gene (5 bases). The CDR3 is 15 residues long. Germline CDR1 and CDR2: SGHNT and YYREEE (reference sequence). The ends were cut back, 3 bases at V and 0 bases at J, with 12 bases in the middle. DNA for the CDR3: TGTGCCAGCAGCTCCGGGGGGATCATGAACACTGAAGCTTTCTTT. This gives the protein CASSSGGIMNTEAFF.

The V call is TRBV27, the J call TRBJ2-2; 9 bases are shared with TRBD2. V gave up 5 bases and J gave up 0 bases; unmatched junction bases: 10. This CDR3 contains 18 residues. Germline V CDR1 and CDR2: MNHEY, SMNVEV (reference sequence). The CDR3, as DNA: TGTGCCAGCAGTCTCCGTTACCTAGCGGGGACGAACACCGGGGAGCTGTTTTTT. This sequence encodes CASSLRYLAGTNTGELFF.